One and the same sample provided the 31 T cell receptor beta chains below, sequenced in a study of beta chain features in type 1 diabetes. Broader study findings: Significant though moderate, a shortening of TCRB CDR3s appeared in all four CD4+ subsets of Type 1 diabetes patients.

Their specific antigens are unknown. cDNA synthesis used the whole RNA isolate, giving expressed TCRB sequences. Generated by immunoSEQ multiplex PCR, the TCRdb table keeps only in-frame clones and is missing some. The sample holds 300,000 to 450,000 clones; over 9.5% are singletons and the top ten take about 0.01%. Sequencing was carried out using naive CD4+ T cells from blood. The receptors shown here come from a woman aged 18-29 years with type 1 diabetes.

V usage is TRBV13 and J usage is TRBJ2-1, with D perhaps TRBD2 (7 bases). The V gene lost 5 bases and the J gene lost 6 bases, with 20 bases spanning the gap. Per germline, CDR1 PRHDT and CDR2 FYEKMQ (reference sequence). This CDR3 is 16 amino acids long. In DNA, the CDR3 is TGTGCCAGCAGCCGCCGATGGGGGGGGGCCTCCAATGAGCAGTTCTTC. This codes for CASSRRWGGASNEQFF.

This clone was observed a few times. The chain combines TRBV28 with TRBJ1-3, with TRBD1 as a possible D gene (5 bases). The CDR3 extends over 16 amino acids. Germline V gene lookup returns CDR1 MDHEN and CDR2 SYDVKM. The V end was cut by 10 bases, the J end by 0 bases, with 19 bases between. The CDR3 protein is CATSGVSGHSGNTIYF. In DNA, the CDR3 is TGTGCCACCTCGGGAGTGAGCGGACACTCTGGAAACACCATATATTTT.

The chain combines TRBV28 with TRBJ2-3; the match to TRBD1 covers 11 bases. Per the germline V gene, CDR1 is MDHEN and CDR2 is SYDVKM. V trimming: 8 bases; J trimming: 4 bases; junction bases outside the gene matches: 8. This CDR3 is built from 15 residues. The CDR3 region is CASCTGTGGPDTQYF. The CDR3 coding sequence is TGTGCCAGCTGTACCGGGACAGGGGGTCCAGATACGCAGTATTTT.

The chain couples TRBV14 to TRBJ1-4; the D is unclear. CDR3 size: 13 residues. Trimming stripped 5 bases from V and 4 bases from J, with 8 bases between. CDR1 and CDR2 from the germline V gene are SGHDN and FVKESK. CDR3 sequence reads: CASSFQVNEKLFF. Here the CDR3 DNA reads TGTGCCAGCAGCTTTCAGGTTAATGAAAAACTGTTTTTT.

The table lists this clone with a few counts. The chain combines TRBV7-2 with TRBJ1-2; 9 nucleotides match TRBD1. Germline assignment: CDR1 SGHTA and CDR2 FQGNSA. The length of the CDR3 is 13 residues. The ends lost 8 bases at V and 4 bases at J; junction bases unmatched: 5. The CDR3 DNA sequence: TGTGCCAGCGCGGCGGGACAGGGCTATGGCTACACCTTC. Protein sequence: CASAAGQGYGYTF.

V is TRBV11-2 and J is TRBJ2-7; 7 bases fit TRBD1. The CDR3 extends over 15 amino acids. Germline CDR1 and CDR2: SGHAT and FQNNGV. V lost 7 bases to trimming and J lost 2 bases; unmatched junction nucleotides: 11. The chain's CDR3 is CASTPFGQGAYEQYF. The CDR3 DNA follows: TGTGCCAGCACCCCTTTTGGGCAGGGGGCCTACGAGCAGTACTTC.

This clone was found a few times. The V gene is TRBV7-2, the J gene TRBJ2-5; TRBD2 agrees at 10 bases. This CDR3 contains 17 residues. Germline-derived CDR1 and CDR2 are SGHTA and FQGNSA. V was pared by 1 base and J by 0 bases, with 5 bases of the junction left unmatched. CDR3 coding DNA: TGTGCCAGCAGCTTAGTACCACTAGCGGGGTACCAAGAGACCCAGTACTTC. This sequence encodes CASSLVPLAGYQETQYF.

This clone was seen a handful of times. V gene TRBV10-3 combines with J gene TRBJ2-1, with D perhaps TRBD1 (6 bases). The length of the CDR3 is 15 residues. Looked up from germline, CDR1 is ENHRY and CDR2 is SYGVKD. V was pared by 3 bases and J by 8 bases, with 17 bases between. As DNA, the CDR3 is TGTGCCATCAGTGACCTGACAGGTTATAACCATGAGCAGTTCTTC. This translates into CAISDLTGYNHEQFF.

CDR3 bases: TGTGCCAGTAGGAAATGGACAGGCGATGAGCAGTTCTTC. Translating it yields CASRKWTGDEQFF. V gene TRBV19 combines with J gene TRBJ2-1; TRBD1 matches 7 bases. Per germline, CDR1 LNHDA and CDR2 SQIVND (reference sequence). Trimming removed 6 bases from V and 8 bases from J; junction bases left unmatched: 7. CDR3 size: 13 residues. The full variable domain, completed using reference TRBV19 and TRBJ2-1, is DGGITQSPKYLFRKEGQNVTLSCEQNLNHDAMYWYRQDPGQGLRLIYYSQIVNDFQKGDIAEGYSVSREKKESFPLTVTSAQKNPTAFYLCASRKWTGDEQFFGPGTRLTVL.

This clone has just a few counts. J is TRBJ2-7 and V is TRBV9; D remains unclear. Trimming left V 0 bases short and J 7 bases short, with 14 bases between. Germline values: CDR1 SGDLS, CDR2 YYNGEE. CDR3 length: 14 residues. Here the CDR3 DNA reads TGTGCCAGCAGCGTAGACGGCGGCCGTGTGGAGCAGTACTTC. Translating it yields CASSVDGGRVEQYF.

The rearrangement links TRBV7-2 to TRBJ1-6, with 7 bases matching TRBD1. Trimming removed 3 bases from V and 7 bases from J; junction bases left unmatched: 6. This CDR3 has 15 amino acids. Germline-derived CDR1 and CDR2 are SGHTA and FQGNSA. CDR3 bases: TGTGCCAGCAGCTTCTACAGGGGCAGGAATTCACCCCTCCACTTT. This gives the protein CASSFYRGRNSPLHF.

This clone was picked up a small number of times. The chain employs TRBV5-4 and TRBJ2-1, with 12 bases that match TRBD2. V lost 4 bases to trimming and J lost 5 bases; unmatched junction nucleotides: 13. The CDR3 extends over 18 amino acids. Germline loops: CDR1 SGHNT, CDR2 YYREEE (reference sequence). CDR3 sequence reads: CASSGTSGWAGRDNEQFF. In DNA form, the CDR3 reads TGTGCCAGCAGCGGGACTAGCGGGTGGGCAGGGCGTGACAATGAGCAGTTCTTC.

This clone was observed a few times. This chain joins TRBV19 and TRBJ1-2, with 8 bases fitting TRBD1. The ends lost 9 bases at V and 7 bases at J; junction bases unmatched: 7. The CDR3 has 12 residues. Looked up from germline, CDR1 is LNHDA and CDR2 is SQIVND (reference sequence). The CDR3 is CASHRTGFGYTF. The DNA for the CDR3 is TGTGCCAGCCATCGGACAGGGTTTGGCTACACCTTC.

This clone was observed a few times. The CDR3 reads CASSLFTRQDAIDTQYF. In DNA, the CDR3 is TGTGCCAGCAGCTTGTTTACTCGACAGGACGCTATAGATACGCAGTATTTT. V is TRBV5-4 and J is TRBJ2-3; possible D gene TRBD1, 6 bases. The CDR3 contains 17 residues. V dropped 1 base and J dropped 5 bases, with 20 bases sitting between them. From germline, CDR1 is SGHNT and CDR2 YYREEE (reference sequence).

This rearrangement joins TRBV19 to TRBJ2-2, with 14 bases that match TRBD2. This CDR3 has 17 residues. Germline V gene lookup returns CDR1 LNHDA and CDR2 SQIVND (reference sequence). Losses at the gene ends were 5 bases for V and 9 bases for J; bases not matched to a gene: 11. In DNA form, the CDR3 reads TGTGCCAGTAGTTCAGGGACTAGCGGGAGAGGTGCCCGGGAGCTGTTTTTT. Encoded protein: CASSSGTSGRGARELFF.

The rearrangement links TRBV9 to TRBJ1-2, with D possibly being TRBD1 (5 bases). The CDR3 totals 14 residues. The germline gives CDR1 SGDLS, CDR2 YYNGEE. Trimming took off 3 bases at V and 2 bases at J, with 11 bases between the two ends. CDR3 sequence (DNA): TGTGCCAGCAGCGCAGGGAATTCCAACTATGGCTACACCTTC. It translates to CASSAGNSNYGYTF.

This clone was recorded a few times. The chain uses TRBV7-2 and TRBJ2-7, with 7 bases fitting TRBD2. V trimming: 4 bases; J trimming: 2 bases; junction bases outside the gene matches: 2. The CDR3 extends over 13 amino acids. The germline CDR1 and CDR2 sequences are SGHTA and FQGNSA. This CDR3 is CASSSGGTYEQYF. Written as DNA, the CDR3 is TGTGCCAGCAGCTCCGGGGGGACCTACGAGCAGTACTTC. Full variable domain (rest looked up from reference TRBV7-2 and TRBJ2-7): GAGVSQSPSNKVTEKGKDVELRCDPISGHTALYWYRQSLGQGLEFLIYFQGNSAPDKSGLPSDRFSAERTGGSVSTLTIQRTQQEDSAVYLCASSSGGTYEQYFGPGTRLTVT.

V usage is TRBV9 and J usage is TRBJ1-2; maybe TRBD1 (6 bases). Germline CDR1 and CDR2: SGDLS and YYNGEE. The CDR3 runs 12 residues. Trimming left V 3 bases short and J 4 bases short, with 7 bases between. This CDR3 is CASSGGPYGYTF. The CDR3, as DNA: TGTGCCAGCAGCGGGGGGCCCTATGGCTACACCTTC.

This clone came up a few times. This chain connects TRBV7-2 to TRBJ1-5, with 9 bases lining up with TRBD1. The J segment lost 5 bases and the V segment lost 5 bases, leaving 4 bases of the junction unmatched. Germline V gene lookup returns CDR1 SGHTA and CDR2 FQGNSA. The CDR3 extends over 14 amino acids. The DNA for the CDR3 is TGTGCCAGCAGCCCTGGACAGGGGCATCAGCCCCAGCATTTT. This encodes CASSPGQGHQPQHF.

This clone has a handful of counts. The rearrangement joins TRBV7-2 to TRBJ1-2; 10 nucleotides align to TRBD1. Germline V gene lookup returns CDR1 SGHTA and CDR2 FQGNSA. V lost 6 bases and J lost 7; bases outside the gene matches: 5. There are 13 residues in the CDR3. CDR3 region: CASSDRGQGGYTF. DNA of the CDR3: TGTGCCAGCAGTGACAGGGGGCAGGGTGGCTACACCTTC.

This clone was seen more than once but under ten times. The CDR3 is CASSGSPTPNTEAFF. In DNA form, the CDR3 reads TGTGCCAGCAGCGGTAGCCCCACTCCGAACACTGAAGCTTTCTTT. J is TRBJ1-1 and V is TRBV7-2; unclear D gene. V gave up 5 bases and J gave up 1 base, with 14 bases separating them. Germline lookup yields CDR1 SGHTA and CDR2 FQGNSA. This CDR3 spans 15 amino acids.

There are a few counts of this clone. The chain joins TRBV28 to TRBJ1-2; D remains unclear. Germline V gene sequence: CDR1 MDHEN, CDR2 SYDVKM. The ends were cut back, 8 bases at V and 3 bases at J, with 10 bases in the middle. The CDR3 totals 12 residues. The CDR3 region has the DNA TGTGCCAGCTCGGTGTCGGACTATGGCTACACCTTC. Translated: CASSVSDYGYTF.

The chain uses TRBV5-4 and TRBJ2-7; 8 bases are shared with TRBD2. This CDR3 is built from 14 residues. Germline CDR1 SGHNT, CDR2 YYREEE (reference sequence). V lost 4 bases, J lost 3 bases, and 6 bases stayed unmatched. The CDR3 nucleotides read TGTGCCAGCAGCCTATCTACTAGCGGCTACGAGCAGTACTTC. It encodes CASSLSTSGYEQYF.

The table lists this clone with a few counts. J is TRBJ1-1 and V is TRBV18; TRBD1 matches at 8 bases. With V trimmed by 5 bases and J by 5 bases, 7 bases remained unmatched. From germline, CDR1 is KGHSH and CDR2 LQKENI. The CDR3 covers 14 residues. CDR3 residues: CASSSDRGGTEAFF. As DNA, the CDR3 is TGTGCCAGCTCATCAGACAGGGGAGGGACTGAAGCTTTCTTT.

CDR3 in DNA: TGTGCCAGCAGTTCACAGGGATACAACTACGAGCAGTACTTC. This gives the protein CASSSQGYNYEQYF. J is TRBJ2-7 and V is TRBV27; possibly TRBD1 for D (6 bases). CDR1 is MNHEY, CDR2 SMNVEV, per germline (reference sequence). The CDR3 covers 14 residues. Trimming stripped 4 bases from V and 3 bases from J, with 13 bases between.

This clone was observed a few times. The chain joins TRBV5-1 to TRBJ2-5; TRBD2 matches 8 bases. Losses at the gene ends were 4 bases for V and 4 bases for J; bases not matched to a gene: 6. Germline CDR1 reads SGHRS; CDR2 reads YFSETQ. CDR3 length: 14 residues. The CDR3 DNA is TGCGCCAGCAGCACGGGAGGGGCCGGAGAGACCCAGTACTTC. Amino acids: CASSTGGAGETQYF.

The V gene is TRBV6-1, the J gene TRBJ1-5; no clear D. V was cut by 0 bases and J by 6 bases, with 3 bases left in between. This CDR3 is built from 12 residues. Germline values: CDR1 MNHNS, CDR2 SASEGT. The CDR3 DNA is TGTGCCAGCAGTGAAGCGAGTCAGCCCCAGCATTTT. Its protein product is CASSEASQPQHF.

This chain uses TRBV18 with TRBJ2-3; D is unresolved. The V and J ends lost 4 bases and 1 base respectively, with 9 bases between them. Germline V gene lookup returns CDR1 KGHSH and CDR2 LQKENI. The length of the CDR3 is 14 residues. The CDR3 DNA sequence: TGTGCCAGCTCACTGATAGGAGGCACAGATACGCAGTATTTT. Translated: CASSLIGGTDTQYF.

The chain combines TRBV5-1 with TRBJ2-1; 8 positions match TRBD2. Germline values: CDR1 SGHRS, CDR2 YFSETQ. The CDR3 totals 14 residues. Unmatched junction bases numbered 5, after V lost 0 bases and J lost 9 bases. CDR3 bases: TGCGCCAGCAGCTTGGCTAGCGGGTCTCCTGAGCAGTTCTTC. Translating it yields CASSLASGSPEQFF.

This clone was seen only a few times. The rearrangement joins TRBV29-1 to TRBJ2-3; TRBD2 agrees at 7 bases. The V and J ends lost 7 bases and 2 bases, in that order; junction bases with no gene match: 6. The CDR3 runs 13 residues. CDR1 and CDR2 (germline): SQVTM, ANQGSEA. DNA for the CDR3: TGCAGCGCCGAAGGGGACTACACAGATACGCAGTATTTT. This sequence encodes CSAEGDYTDTQYF.

The V and J genes are TRBV30 and TRBJ1-5; 7 bases are a match to TRBD1. V lost 3 bases, J lost 4 bases, and 6 bases stayed unmatched. This CDR3 region has 14 residues. From germline, CDR1 is GTSNPN and CDR2 SVGIG (reference sequence). In nucleotides, the CDR3 is TGTGCCTGGAGCCGGGACAGTCTGAATCAGCCCCAGCATTTT. This gives the protein CAWSRDSLNQPQHF.